Shown below are 5 T cell receptor beta chains from a single sample sequenced in a study of molecular identifiers for immune sequencing clone quantification. TCRdb reanalysed the PCR reads using MiXCR and keeps one entry per CDR3 protein. The sample includes about 640,000 distinct CDR3 sequences, nearly 20% of them seen just once. Sequencing used naive CD8+ T cells from blood, with Jurkat cell RNA spiked in. The subset was: FACS-sorted CD8+CD4-CCR7+CD45RA+ naive T cells. Receptors were obtained from a human donor in good health. Some libraries in this study had Jurkat cell RNA spiked in.

This clonotype turned up a few times. The chain joins TRBV5-6 to TRBJ2-7; TRBD2 matches at 11 bases. The germline V gene encodes CDR1 SGHDT and CDR2 YYEEEE. CDR3 length: 17 amino acids. The V gene end was trimmed by 1 base and the J gene end by 3 bases; junction bases not matched to a gene: 9. CDR3: CASSLWGTSGTYYEQYF. DNA for the CDR3: TGTGCCAGCAGCTTGTGGGGGACTAGCGGAACGTACTACGAGCAGTACTTC.

About this clonotype itself: This may arise from a read error, as a much more abundant clone is one base away. This rearrangement joins TRBV27 to TRBJ1-1; 7 bases are shared with TRBD1. The CDR3 loop spans 16 amino acids. CDR1 and CDR2 (germline): MNHEY, SMNVEV (reference sequence). Trimming took 2 bases from V and 6 from J; bases not matched to a gene: 12. Here the CDR3 DNA reads TGTGCCAGCAGTTTACAGGGGCTACAGGGGTACGCTGAAGCTTTCTTT. This codes for CASSLQGLQGYAEAFF.

The J gene is TRBJ2-5, the V gene TRBV2; 9 bases match TRBD2. This CDR3 has 15 residues. V dropped 4 bases and J dropped 5; count of bases not matched to a gene: 8. Germline loops: CDR1 SNHLY, CDR2 FYNNEI. The CDR3 here is CASSALAGLGETQYF. Written as DNA, the CDR3 is TGTGCCAGCAGTGCTCTAGCGGGATTGGGGGAGACCCAGTACTTC.

This chain connects TRBV30 to TRBJ1-2; D gene ambiguous. The CDR3 is 13 amino acids. The ends were cut back, 0 bases at V and 2 bases at J, with 7 bases in the middle. Germline V gives CDR1 GTSNPN, CDR2 SVGIG (reference sequence). The CDR3 region is CAWSVLGNYGYTF. CDR3 DNA sequence: TGTGCCTGGAGTGTACTGGGCAACTATGGCTACACCTTC.

This clonotype was detected many times. J is TRBJ2-3 and V is TRBV19; 7 bases are shared with TRBD1. The J segment lost 2 bases and the V segment lost 8 bases, leaving 10 bases of the junction unmatched. CDR3 length: 15 amino acids. CDR1 and CDR2 (germline): LNHDA, SQIVND (reference sequence). In nucleotides, the CDR3 is TGTGCCAGTTGGCCGGGACAGAGATCCACAGATACGCAGTATTTT. Translating it yields CASWPGQRSTDTQYF.